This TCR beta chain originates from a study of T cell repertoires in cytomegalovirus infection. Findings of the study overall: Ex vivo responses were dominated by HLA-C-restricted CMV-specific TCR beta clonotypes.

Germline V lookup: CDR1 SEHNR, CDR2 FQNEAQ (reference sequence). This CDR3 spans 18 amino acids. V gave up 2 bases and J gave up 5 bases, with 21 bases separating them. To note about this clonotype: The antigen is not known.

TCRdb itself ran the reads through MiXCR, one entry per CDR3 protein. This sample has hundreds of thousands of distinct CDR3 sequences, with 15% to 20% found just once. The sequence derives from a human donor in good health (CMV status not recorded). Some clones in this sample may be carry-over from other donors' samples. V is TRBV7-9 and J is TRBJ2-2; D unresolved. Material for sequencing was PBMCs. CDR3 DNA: TGTGCCAGCAGCTTACCCGCGGTCGTCGGGTGGGGAACCGGGGAGCTGTTTTTT. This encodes CASSLPAVVGWGTGELFF.